The T cell receptor (beta chain) described here comes from a study of T cell changes during pregnancy in multiple sclerosis. Method: immunoSEQ multiplex PCR; TCRdb's copy keeps in-frame clones and lacks some. The data hold around 97,000 clones, with about nine tenths observed a single time. Per germline, CDR1 SGHDN and CDR2 FVKESK. The germline V and J ends were trimmed by 4 bases and 7 bases, with 10 bases remaining between them. The CDR3 runs to 12 residues. The clonotype was recovered from a female donor in good health, enrolled as a control in a pregnancy study. Sequencing was performed on peripheral blood, taken in the second trimester of pregnancy. The chain joins TRBV14 to TRBJ2-5; D is ambiguous. This chain's CDR3 is CASSRRTGTQYF. In DNA, the CDR3 is TGTGCCAGCAGCCGCCGAACGGGGACCCAGTACTTC.